The 30 T cell receptor beta chains given below trace back to one sample, sequenced in a study of blood T cell repertoires in COVID-19. Profiled with immunoSEQ multiplex PCR; TCRdb holds only in-frame clones, not every one. The sample records 310,000 or so clones, around 90% being singletons. Input material: peripheral blood. Every receptor here comes from a woman in her 50s who had recovered from COVID-19.

This chain links TRBV30 with TRBJ1-1; D unclear. The CDR3 spans 12 residues. Trimming left V 3 bases short and J 2 bases short, with 7 bases between. Germline CDR1 and CDR2: GTSNPN and SVGIG (reference sequence). CDR3 sequence reads: CAWRGYNTEAFF. DNA of the CDR3: TGTGCCTGGAGGGGCTACAACACTGAAGCTTTCTTT. Using reference TRBV30 and TRBJ1-1 for the parts outside the CDR3, the full variable domain is SQTIHQWPATLVQPVGSPLSLECTVEGTSNPNLYWYRQAAGRGLQLLFYSVGIGQISSEVPQNLSASRPQDRQFILSSKKLLLSDSGFYLCAWRGYNTEAFFGQGTRLTVV.

The chain links TRBV6-1 to TRBJ2-3, with D perhaps matching TRBD1 (6 bases). The CDR3 consists of 19 residues. The V end lost 0 bases, the J end lost 0 bases, and 19 bases lay between the germline ends. The germline V gene has CDR1 MNHNS and CDR2 SASEGT. The CDR3 DNA is TGTGCCAGCAGTGAAGCTCTTTTCCGCTGGGGGCGGAGCACAGATACGCAGTATTTT. Its protein product is CASSEALFRWGRSTDTQYF.

V gene TRBV9 combines with J gene TRBJ2-6; a possible D gene is TRBD1 (5 bases). Germline lookup yields CDR1 SGDLS and CDR2 YYNGEE. V gave up 0 bases and J gave up 0 bases, with 10 bases separating them. This CDR3 spans 17 amino acids. CDR3 bases: TGTGCCAGCAGCGTAGTTGGGGCAGGCTCTGGGGCCAACGTCCTGACTTTC. Translating gives CASSVVGAGSGANVLTF. The whole variable domain, filled in from reference TRBV9 and TRBJ2-6, reads DSGVTQTPKHLITATGQRVTLRCSPRSGDLSVYWYQQSLDQGLQFLIQYYNGEERAKGNILERFSAQQFPDLHSELNLSSLELGDSALYFCASSVVGAGSGANVLTFGAGSRLTVL.

This sequence joins TRBV6-5 and TRBJ1-4; 7 nucleotides match TRBD1. Germline V gene lookup returns CDR1 MNHEY and CDR2 SVGAGI. The length of the CDR3 is 14 residues. Trimming removed 4 bases from V and 8 bases from J; junction bases left unmatched: 7. CDR3 bases: TGTGCCAGCAGTTCGCCGGGACAGCTCGAAAAACTGTTTTTT. Encoded protein: CASSSPGQLEKLFF.

The chain couples TRBV6-2 or TRBV6-3 to TRBJ2-2; TRBD2 agrees at 10 bases. The CDR3 contains 16 residues. V lost 6 bases to trimming and J lost 3 bases; unmatched junction nucleotides: 7. CDR1 is MNHEY and CDR2 is SVGEGT in the germline V gene. CDR3 in DNA: TGTGCCAGCAGCAAAGGACTAGCGGTCCACACCGGGGAGCTGTTTTTT. Protein: CASSKGLAVHTGELFF.

J is TRBJ1-5 and V is TRBV16; D ambiguous. Looked up from germline, CDR1 is KGHSY and CDR2 is FQNENV. CDR3 length: 13 residues. V was pared by 3 bases and J by 1 base, with 4 bases between. CDR3 nucleotide sequence: TGTGCCAGCAGCCAGCGGAGCAATCAGCCCCAGCATTTT. Translation: CASSQRSNQPQHF.

This rearrangement joins TRBV7-9 to TRBJ1-2; D gene uncertain. V gave up 1 base and J gave up 0 bases, with 9 bases separating them. Germline loops: CDR1 SEHNR, CDR2 FQNEAQ (reference sequence). This CDR3 spans 15 amino acids. Here the CDR3 reads CASSLVPGANYGYTF. CDR3 nucleotides: TGTGCCAGCAGCTTAGTTCCCGGGGCTAACTATGGCTACACCTTC.

The chain couples TRBV30 to TRBJ1-2, with unresolved D. V lost 3 bases and J 8 bases, leaving 28 bases between the germline ends. The CDR3 covers 17 residues. Germline V CDR1 and CDR2: GTSNPN, SVGIG (reference sequence). Here the CDR3 reads CAWRGRDGSPLYRGYTF. CDR3 nucleotide sequence: TGTGCCTGGAGGGGGAGAGACGGGAGCCCCCTCTATCGCGGCTACACCTTC.

The chain links TRBV15 to TRBJ1-1; D unresolved. V shed 0 bases and J shed 8 bases, with 10 bases lying between them. The CDR3 runs to 13 residues. Germline CDR1 is LNHNV and CDR2 is YYDKDF (reference sequence). The DNA for the CDR3 is TGTGCCACCAGCAGAGATGCGGGTAGGGAAGCTTTCTTT. It specifies CATSRDAGREAFF. The full variable domain, rest sourced from reference TRBV15 and TRBJ1-1, is DAMVIQNPRYQVTQFGKPVTLSCSQTLNHNVMYWYQQKSSQAPKLLFHYYDKDFNNEADTPDNFQSRRPNTSFCFLDIRSPGLGDTAMYLCATSRDAGREAFFGQGTRLTVV.

This clone was observed once. The rearrangement links TRBV28 to TRBJ2-7; TRBD2 matches 9 bases. The CDR3 covers 15 residues. The V and J ends lost 10 bases and 6 bases, in that order; junction bases with no gene match: 16. Germline V gene lookup returns CDR1 MDHEN and CDR2 SYDVKM. In DNA form, the CDR3 reads TGTGCCATCCAAGGGGTTCTAGCGGGAAAGGTCGAGCAGTACTTC. Translated, it gives CAIQGVLAGKVEQYF. Together with reference TRBV28 and TRBJ2-7, the CDR3 gives the full variable domain: DVKVTQSSRYLVKRTGEKVFLECVQDMDHENMFWYRQDPGLGLRLIYFSYDVKMKEKGDIPEGYSVSREKKERFSLILESASTNQTSMYLCAIQGVLAGKVEQYFGPGTRLTVT.

V gene TRBV6-5 combines with J gene TRBJ1-2, with D uncertain. In germline, CDR1 is MNHEY, CDR2 SVGAGI. V was clipped by 6 bases and J by 8 bases, with 19 bases between them. There are 14 residues in the CDR3. The CDR3 is CASRPPTPAGGYTF. The CDR3 DNA is TGTGCCAGCAGACCCCCAACGCCCGCGGGGGGCTACACCTTC.

This clone is a singleton in its sample. J is TRBJ2-2 and V is TRBV19; possible D gene TRBD1, 6 bases. This CDR3 contains 15 residues. Trimming cost V 7 bases and J 1 base, with 13 bases left between them. The germline V gene encodes CDR1 LNHDA and CDR2 SQIVND (reference sequence). CDR3 residues: CASTPGQWNTGELFF. The DNA of the CDR3 is TGTGCCAGTACCCCCGGACAGTGGAACACCGGGGAGCTGTTTTTT.

This clone was picked up a small number of times. Other DNA variants within this sample encode the same CDR3. The V gene is TRBV7-9, the J gene TRBJ1-1; 7 bases map to TRBD1. This CDR3 spans 14 amino acids. Germline CDR1 is SEHNR and CDR2 is FQNEAQ (reference sequence). V was pared by 3 bases and J by 1 base, with 2 bases of the junction left unmatched. CDR3 protein: CASSLRQGNTEAFF. The CDR3 DNA reads TGTGCCAGCAGCTTGAGACAGGGGAACACTGAAGCTTTCTTT.

V and J are TRBV12-3 or TRBV12-4 and TRBJ1-2, with 7 bases lining up with TRBD1. V was pared by 7 bases and J by 4 bases, with 3 bases of the junction left unmatched. The CDR3 extends over 12 amino acids. CDR3: CASTTGLYGYTF. Written as DNA, the CDR3 is TGTGCCAGCACGACAGGGCTCTATGGCTACACCTTC.

This chain links TRBV28 with TRBJ2-7; possibly TRBD2 for D (6 bases). V lost 5 bases and J lost 2, with 16 bases in between. This CDR3 is built from 15 residues. Germline lookup yields CDR1 MDHEN and CDR2 SYDVKM. CDR3 loop: CASSRPGGIAYEQYF. The CDR3 DNA follows: TGTGCCAGCAGTCGCCCTGGGGGGATTGCCTACGAGCAGTACTTC.

This rearrangement joins TRBV27 to TRBJ2-1, with 7 positions matching TRBD1. Looked up from germline, CDR1 is MNHEY and CDR2 is SMNVEV (reference sequence). V trimming: 6 bases; J trimming: 4 bases; junction bases outside the gene matches: 6. This CDR3 has 14 residues. The CDR3 coding sequence is TGTGCCAGCAGGCATGGGACAGCTTACAATGAGCAGTTCTTC. It is translated as CASRHGTAYNEQFF.

The chain recombines TRBV7-2 with TRBJ2-3, with D possibly TRBD2 on 5 matching bases. V lost 4 bases to trimming and J lost 5 bases, with 13 bases between them. The germline V gene encodes CDR1 SGHTA and CDR2 FQGNSA. CDR3 length equals 14 residues. The CDR3 reads CASSSRTEVDTQYF. For the CDR3, the DNA is TGTGCCAGCAGCTCCAGAACGGAGGTAGATACGCAGTATTTT.

The chain recombines TRBV3-1 (or the pseudogene TRBV3-2) with TRBJ1-2; no clear D. The CDR3 extends over 14 amino acids. Trimming pared 3 bases from V and 4 bases from J, leaving 12 bases between. Germline lookup yields CDR1 LGHDT and CDR2 YNNKEL (reference sequence). The CDR3 loop is CASSQAGVSYGYTF. DNA for the CDR3: TGTGCCAGCAGCCAGGCCGGGGTTTCCTATGGCTACACCTTC.

CDR3 amino acids: CASSLSGQGMSGELFF. The CDR3 DNA reads as TGTGCCAGCAGCTTATCAGGACAGGGGATGTCCGGGGAGCTGTTTTTT. This chain connects TRBV7-2 to TRBJ2-2, with TRBD1 identical over 9 bases. The CDR3 contains 16 residues. The trim removed 2 bases at V and 6 bases at J, leaving 7 bases unmatched. Germline values: CDR1 SGHTA, CDR2 FQGNSA.

V gene TRBV5-6 combines with J gene TRBJ1-4; no firm D call. The CDR3 is 15 residues long. V lost 1 base and J lost 6, with 13 bases in between. Germline CDR1 SGHDT, CDR2 YYEEEE. CDR3 in DNA: TGTGCCAGCAGCTTGCCTGGCGGTACTCATGAAAAACTGTTTTTT. Translating gives CASSLPGGTHEKLFF.

The chain combines TRBV6-5 with TRBJ2-7; weak D call: TRBD2 (5 bases). Per the germline V gene, CDR1 is MNHEY and CDR2 is SVGAGI. V shed 0 bases and J shed 6 bases, with 12 bases lying between them. CDR3 size: 14 residues. This CDR3 reads CASSYSLLAGEQYF. The CDR3 DNA is TGTGCCAGCAGTTACTCGTTGCTAGCAGGCGAGCAGTACTTC.

The genes are TRBV29-1 and TRBJ2-5; no clear D. CDR1 is SQVTM, CDR2 ANQGSEA, per germline. There are 12 residues in the CDR3. V gave up 5 bases and J gave up 4 bases, with 11 bases separating them. The CDR3 region has the DNA TGCAGCGTTCCATCCGGTCGAGAGACCCAGTACTTC. Protein sequence: CSVPSGRETQYF.

V gene TRBV2 combines with J gene TRBJ1-6; D possibly corresponds to TRBD1 (6 bases). Trimming left V 1 base short and J 13 bases short, with 17 bases between. Germline V gene lookup returns CDR1 SNHLY and CDR2 FYNNEI. This CDR3 contains 15 residues. This CDR3 reads CASSEVWTALGPLHF. In DNA, the CDR3 is TGTGCCAGCAGTGAAGTCTGGACAGCCTTGGGTCCCCTCCACTTT.

The rearrangement joins TRBV20-1 to TRBJ1-1, with 7 bases fitting TRBD1. J gave up 8 bases and V 7 bases, and 4 bases lay outside the gene matches. Germline values: CDR1 DFQATT, CDR2 SNEGSKA (reference sequence). The CDR3 consists of 10 residues. CDR3 nucleotide sequence: TGCAGTGTTCGGACAGGCGAAGCTTTCTTT. As protein: CSVRTGEAFF.

This clone was detected only a few times. The chain has TRBV28 and TRBJ2-7; tentative D call: TRBD2 (6 bases). Germline V gene lookup returns CDR1 MDHEN and CDR2 SYDVKM. Trimming removed 6 bases from V and 9 bases from J, with 15 bases in between. The CDR3 consists of 12 residues. DNA of the CDR3: TGTGCCAGCAGAAGGACTTGGGGGGTGCAGTACTTC. This encodes CASRRTWGVQYF.

The table lists this clone with a few counts. V usage is TRBV6-5 and J usage is TRBJ1-4; D not certain. The CDR3 runs 14 residues. Trimming pared 6 bases from V and 0 bases from J, leaving 8 bases between. The germline V gene has CDR1 MNHEY and CDR2 SVGAGI. The CDR3 nucleotides read TGTGCCAGCAGGTCGGGGACAACTAATGAAAAACTGTTTTTT. Protein: CASRSGTTNEKLFF.

This sequence joins TRBV7-8 and TRBJ1-1, with 7 bases lining up with TRBD1. Germline V gives CDR1 SGHVS, CDR2 FQNEAQ. The CDR3 runs to 14 residues. V was pared by 4 bases and J by 0 bases, with 2 bases of the junction left unmatched. CDR3 sequence: CASSYRGLNTEAFF. CDR3 sequence (DNA): TGTGCCAGCAGCTACAGGGGATTGAACACTGAAGCTTTCTTT. The full variable domain, its missing parts supplied by reference TRBV7-8 and TRBJ1-1, is GAGVSQSPRYKVAKRGQDVALRCDPISGHVSLFWYQQALGQGPEFLTYFQNEAQLDKSGLPSDRFFAERPEGSVSTLKIQRTQQEDSAVYLCASSYRGLNTEAFFGQGTRLTVV.

J is TRBJ2-3 and V is TRBV6-8; the match to TRBD2 covers 7 bases. V lost 6 bases to trimming and J lost 1 base; unmatched junction nucleotides: 10. The CDR3 extends over 16 amino acids. CDR1 is MNHGY and CDR2 is SAAAGT in the germline V gene. CDR3 in amino acids: CASRGDYYPRTDTQYF. The CDR3 region has the DNA TGTGCCAGCAGGGGGGACTATTACCCACGCACAGATACGCAGTATTTT.

This clone was counted a few times. CDR3 DNA: TGTGCCAGTAGTATAGAGTCAGGGGGTAGAAATCAGCCCCAGCATTTT. It specifies CASSIESGGRNQPQHF. The chain joins TRBV19 to TRBJ1-5; TRBD1 matches 7 bases. The V gene end was trimmed by 0 bases and the J gene end by 4 bases; junction bases not matched to a gene: 6. Germline lookup yields CDR1 LNHDA and CDR2 SQIVND (reference sequence). The CDR3 extends over 16 amino acids.

V and J are TRBV4-2 and TRBJ2-1, with TRBD2 matching 11 bases. Trimming took 1 base from V and 3 from J; bases not matched to a gene: 8. Germline V gives CDR1 LGHNA, CDR2 YNFKEQ. This CDR3 contains 18 residues. The DNA for the CDR3 is TGTGCCAGCAGCCAAGGTCTAGCGGGGGGCCATTTCTACAATGAGCAGTTCTTC. Translation gives CASSQGLAGGHFYNEQFF.